This T cell receptor beta chain came from a study of T cell responses to AZD1222 COVID-19 vaccine. Study-level findings and limits: Spike-spanning, vaccine-associated CD4 TCRs were dominant at 160-218 and 743-854. As reported, nearly half of all spike-specific TCRs target variant regions that are unmutated.

Germline V gives CDR1 LNHDA, CDR2 SQIVND (reference sequence). The germline V and J ends were trimmed by 2 bases and 4 bases, with 9 bases remaining between them. The length of the CDR3 is 14 residues. Generated by immunoSEQ multiplex PCR, the TCRdb table keeps only in-frame clones and is missing some. The table includes about 120,000 clones, about 91% detected once. Details on this clone: The antigen is not known.

This TCR derives from an adult who received the AZD1222 COVID-19 vaccine. This chain connects TRBV19 to TRBJ1-5, with D uncertain. Sequenced material: peripheral blood, taken 28 days after the second AZD1222 dose. DNA of the CDR3: TGTGCCAGTAGTATATCCCACGGGAATCAGCCCCAGCATTTT. This sequence encodes CASSISHGNQPQHF.